Listed here are 25 T cell receptor beta chains from one sample, sequenced in a study of T cell responses to AZD1222 COVID-19 vaccine. Repertoires were generated with immunoSEQ multiplex PCR, while TCRdb's copy carries only in-frame clones and drops some. This table has more than 140,000 clones, 70% to 90% appearing once. Source: peripheral blood, taken on day 0 of MenACWY control vaccination. These receptors were obtained from an adult in good health.

The rearrangement links TRBV7-2 to TRBJ2-2; TRBD1 agrees at 9 bases. Germline CDR1 is SGHTA and CDR2 is FQGNSA. This CDR3 region has 15 residues. The ends lost 5 bases at V and 4 bases at J; junction bases unmatched: 5. CDR3 sequence (DNA): TGTGCCAGCAGCCCCGGACAGGGGCGCACCGGGGAGCTGTTTTTT. It codes for CASSPGQGRTGELFF.

This clone was detected only once. This chain uses TRBV28 with TRBJ2-1; D is undetermined. Germline values: CDR1 MDHEN, CDR2 SYDVKM. The CDR3 is made up of 16 amino acids. V gave up 5 bases and J gave up 0 bases, with 14 bases separating them. CDR3 protein: CASSAMTANSYNEQFF. The CDR3 bases are TGTGCCAGCAGTGCGATGACGGCCAACTCCTACAATGAGCAGTTCTTC. The variable domain in full, completed from reference TRBV28 and TRBJ2-1, reads DVKVTQSSRYLVKRTGEKVFLECVQDMDHENMFWYRQDPGLGLRLIYFSYDVKMKEKGDIPEGYSVSREKKERFSLILESASTNQTSMYLCASSAMTANSYNEQFFGPGTRLTVL.

To note about this clone: This CDR3 is also generated by other DNA sequences in the sample. V usage is TRBV24-1 and J usage is TRBJ2-3; 8 nucleotides align to TRBD2. The junction had 3 bases not matched to a gene; V was cut back by 1 base and J by 1 base. The CDR3 length is 16 residues. Looked up from germline, CDR1 is KGHDR and CDR2 is SFDVKD. CDR3 sequence reads: CATSDLRAGGTDTQYF. CDR3 coding DNA: TGTGCCACCAGTGATTTACGAGCGGGAGGCACAGATACGCAGTATTTT.

The chain employs TRBV21-1 and TRBJ1-4. TRBV21-1 is a known pseudogene. The length of the CDR3 is 17 residues. CDR3 loop: CASSKVGEGCYREKLFF. As DNA, the CDR3 is TGTGCCAGCAGCAAAGTGGGAGAGGGCTGTTATCGTGAAAAACTGTTTTTT.

This chain connects TRBV5-1 to TRBJ1-1; 8 positions match TRBD1. CDR1 is SGHRS and CDR2 is YFSETQ in the germline V gene. The CDR3 spans 14 residues. The trim removed 4 bases at V and 1 base at J, leaving 3 bases unmatched. CDR3 DNA: TGCGCCAGCAGCCCTGGGACAGGGAACACTGAAGCTTTCTTT. This translates into CASSPGTGNTEAFF.

The rearrangement links TRBV4-2 to TRBJ2-7; the match to TRBD1 covers 12 bases. The germline CDR1 and CDR2 sequences are LGHNA and YNFKEQ. The CDR3 contains 15 residues. Trimming cost V 1 base and J 5 bases; bases outside gene matches: 3. CDR3 sequence: CASSQAGQGADEQYF. DNA of the CDR3: TGTGCCAGCAGCCAAGCGGGACAGGGGGCGGACGAGCAGTACTTC.

The chain is built from TRBV5-1 and TRBJ1-5; 7 bases are shared with TRBD1. CDR3 length: 14 residues. Germline loops: CDR1 SGHRS, CDR2 YFSETQ. J gave up 6 bases and V 4 bases, and 7 bases lay outside the gene matches. The CDR3 DNA sequence: TGCGCCAGCAGCCCGCAGGGGGGGGGTCAGCCCCAGCATTTT. This sequence encodes CASSPQGGGQPQHF.

This clone was counted a single time. This CDR3 reads CASSLVGDEQYF. The DNA for the CDR3 is TGCGCCAGCAGCTTGGTCGGGGACGAGCAGTACTTC. The rearrangement links TRBV5-1 to TRBJ2-7; D perhaps matches TRBD2 (5 bases). CDR1 SGHRS and CDR2 YFSETQ come from the germline V gene. The CDR3 length is 12 residues. V was pared by 0 bases and J by 5 bases, with 6 bases between.

This chain links TRBV24-1 with TRBJ2-7; D perhaps matches TRBD1 (5 bases). Per the germline V gene, CDR1 is KGHDR and CDR2 is SFDVKD. The CDR3 length is 14 residues. The V end lost 5 bases, the J end lost 8 bases, and 18 bases lay between the germline ends. The CDR3 nucleotides are TGTGCCACCAGTGGTACAGGAGTTCAGGTTCAGCAGTACTTC. Its translation: CATSGTGVQVQQYF.

V gene TRBV11-3 combines with J gene TRBJ2-7; 7 positions agree with TRBD2. CDR1 and CDR2 from the germline V gene are SGHNT and YENEEA. This CDR3 is built from 14 residues. The J segment lost 5 bases and the V segment lost 7 bases, leaving 11 bases of the junction unmatched. As DNA, the CDR3 is TGTGCCAGCACCCAAGCGGGAACAATAAACGAGCAGTACTTC. Translated, it gives CASTQAGTINEQYF. The whole variable domain, filled in from reference TRBV11-3 and TRBJ2-7, reads EAGVVQSPRYKIIEKKQPVAFWCNPISGHNTLYWYLQNLGQGPELLIRYENEEAVDDSQLPKDRFSAERLKGVDSTLKIQPAELGDSAVYLCASTQAGTINEQYFGPGTRLTVT.

The chain carries TRBV15 and TRBJ2-7; D might be TRBD1 (5 bases). V lost 0 bases and J 2 bases, leaving 8 bases between the germline ends. The germline gives CDR1 LNHNV, CDR2 YYDKDF (reference sequence). The CDR3 loop spans 14 amino acids. In DNA, the CDR3 is TGTGCCACCAGCAGAGATCCCAGGGCCTACGAGCAGTACTTC. It specifies CATSRDPRAYEQYF.

The gene calls are TRBV14 and TRBJ2-1, with 9 bases that match TRBD2. Trimming took 4 bases from V and 7 from J; bases not matched to a gene: 11. CDR1 SGHDN and CDR2 FVKESK come from the germline V gene. The CDR3 totals 16 residues. The CDR3 coding sequence is TGTGCCAGCAGCCCCCTAGGCGGGGGGGCCAGGAATGAGCAGTTCTTC. It codes for CASSPLGGGARNEQFF.

The V and J genes are TRBV13 and TRBJ1-2; 11 nucleotides match TRBD1. CDR3 length: 14 residues. Per the germline V gene, CDR1 is PRHDT and CDR2 is FYEKMQ (reference sequence). The ends lost 5 bases at V and 8 bases at J; junction bases unmatched: 7. CDR3 coding DNA: TGTGCCAGCAGCAGCGGACAGGGGGCTTGGGGCTACACCTTC. Amino acid sequence: CASSSGQGAWGYTF.

V is TRBV9 and J is TRBJ2-7, with 7 bases matching TRBD1. Germline V gives CDR1 SGDLS, CDR2 YYNGEE. V lost 4 bases, J lost 3 bases, and 10 bases stayed unmatched. The CDR3 has 15 amino acids. DNA of the CDR3: TGTGCCAGCAGCCCCTCGGTTTCAGGGGGCTACGAGCAGTACTTC. Its protein is CASSPSVSGGYEQYF.

V gene TRBV7-8 combines with J gene TRBJ1-6; TRBD1 aligns across 8 bases. From germline, CDR1 is SGHVS and CDR2 FQNEAQ. This CDR3 has 15 amino acids. Trimming cost V 5 bases and J 9 bases; bases outside gene matches: 9. Here the CDR3 reads CASSPSTGEGSPLHF. The CDR3 DNA follows: TGTGCCAGCAGCCCTTCGACAGGGGAAGGTTCACCCCTCCACTTT.

This clone occurred once. V usage is TRBV24-1 and J usage is TRBJ2-7, with unresolved D. V was cut by 5 bases and J by 0 bases, with 19 bases left in between. This CDR3 is 17 amino acids long. CDR1 and CDR2 (germline): KGHDR, SFDVKD. DNA for the CDR3: TGTGCCACCAGTGGCAGGTCCGGGCCGAGGAGCTCCTACGAGCAGTACTTC. The encoded protein is CATSGRSGPRSSYEQYF.

The V call is TRBV21-1, the J call TRBJ2-5; TRBD1 reflects the table's D call only, with no check against the DNA. TRBV21-1 is a recognized pseudogene. The CDR3 is 14 residues long. CDR3 residues: CASSKRQAQETQYF. The DNA for the CDR3 is TGTGCCAGCAGCAAAAGGCAGGCCCAAGAGACCCAGTACTTC.

This clone has a handful of counts. The V call is TRBV5-8, the J call TRBJ1-1, with TRBD1 matching 9 bases. The ends lost 7 bases at V and 0 bases at J; junction bases unmatched: 13. The CDR3 sequence is 17 residues long. From germline, CDR1 is SGHTS and CDR2 YDEGEE. The CDR3 DNA sequence: TGTGCCAGCTCCCCATTAGGACAGGGGCGCATGAACACTGAAGCTTTCTTT. Protein: CASSPLGQGRMNTEAFF.

The V and J genes are TRBV2 and TRBJ1-5, with 7 bases that match TRBD1. Germline V gives CDR1 SNHLY, CDR2 FYNNEI. The CDR3 consists of 15 residues. The junction had 9 bases not matched to a gene; V was cut back by 5 bases and J by 5 bases. The CDR3 coding sequence is TGTGCCAGCAGTCGTACCCGGGACAGAGATCAGCCCCAGCATTTT. Translation gives CASSRTRDRDQPQHF.

By sample fraction, this clone is medium-sized. This chain links TRBV29-1 with TRBJ2-7; D is undetermined. V was trimmed by 4 bases and J by 2 bases, leaving 9 bases between them. In germline, CDR1 is SQVTM, CDR2 ANQGSEA. This CDR3 has 12 residues. CDR3 loop: CSVVWQTYEQYF. DNA of the CDR3: TGCAGCGTTGTGTGGCAGACCTACGAGCAGTACTTC.

The chain carries TRBV5-1 and TRBJ2-7; D remains unclear. In germline, CDR1 is SGHRS, CDR2 YFSETQ. Trimming left V 0 bases short and J 0 bases short, with 7 bases between. This CDR3 spans 14 amino acids. CDR3 coding DNA: TGCGCCAGCAGCTTGGGGACCAGCTCCTACGAGCAGTACTTC. Translating gives CASSLGTSSYEQYF. Based on the CDR3 plus reference TRBV5-1 and TRBJ2-7, the full variable domain is KAGVTQTPRYLIKTRGQQVTLSCSPISGHRSVSWYQQTPGQGLQFLFEYFSETQRNKGNFPGRFSGRQFSNSRSEMNVSTLELGDSALYLCASSLGTSSYEQYFGPGTRLTVT.

The chain joins TRBV12-3 or TRBV12-4 to TRBJ1-6; D is unresolved. The CDR3 consists of 12 residues. The V and J ends lost 8 bases and 7 bases respectively, with 9 bases between them. CDR3 in amino acids: CASGSRNSPLHF. The CDR3 nucleotides are TGTGCCAGCGGGAGCCGCAATTCACCCCTCCACTTT.

The CDR3 protein is CASSQRGDSPLHF. The CDR3 nucleotides read TGCGCCAGCAGCCAGAGGGGGGATTCACCCCTCCACTTT. The rearrangement joins TRBV5-1 to TRBJ1-6; tentatively, D is TRBD1 (6 bases). Germline V CDR1 and CDR2: SGHRS, YFSETQ. This CDR3 comprises 13 residues. V was shortened by 4 bases and J by 8 bases, with 10 bases between the two germline ends.

The chain employs TRBV3-1 (or the pseudogene TRBV3-2) and TRBJ1-2; D perhaps matches TRBD1 (5 bases). Germline loops: CDR1 LGHDT, CDR2 YNNKEL (reference sequence). The CDR3 sequence is 13 residues long. V dropped 0 bases and J dropped 9 bases, with 11 bases sitting between them. CDR3 sequence: CASSQDLEGRYTF. The DNA of the CDR3 is TGTGCCAGCAGCCAAGATTTGGAGGGGCGCTACACCTTC.

The CDR3 region has the DNA TGTGCCACCAGCAGAGAGGGTGAGCAGTTCTTC. Protein product: CATSREGEQFF. The chain joins TRBV15 to TRBJ2-1, with D unresolved. The CDR3 loop spans 11 amino acids. Germline assignment: CDR1 LNHNV and CDR2 YYDKDF (reference sequence). With 0 bases removed from V and 9 bases from J, the gap between germline ends came to 3 bases.